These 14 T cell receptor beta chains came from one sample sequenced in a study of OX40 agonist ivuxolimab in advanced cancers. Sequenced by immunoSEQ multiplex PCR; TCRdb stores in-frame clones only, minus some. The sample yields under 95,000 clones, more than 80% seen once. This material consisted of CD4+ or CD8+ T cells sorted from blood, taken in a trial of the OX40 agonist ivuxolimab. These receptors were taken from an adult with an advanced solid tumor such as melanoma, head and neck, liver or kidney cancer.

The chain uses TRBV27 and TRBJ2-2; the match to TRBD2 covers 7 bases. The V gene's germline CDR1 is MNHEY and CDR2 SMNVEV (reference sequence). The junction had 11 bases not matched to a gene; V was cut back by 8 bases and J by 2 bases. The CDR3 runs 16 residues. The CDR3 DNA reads TGTGCCAGCGTGAGGGAAAGCGGGGTCAACACCGGGGAGCTGTTTTTT. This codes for CASVRESGVNTGELFF.

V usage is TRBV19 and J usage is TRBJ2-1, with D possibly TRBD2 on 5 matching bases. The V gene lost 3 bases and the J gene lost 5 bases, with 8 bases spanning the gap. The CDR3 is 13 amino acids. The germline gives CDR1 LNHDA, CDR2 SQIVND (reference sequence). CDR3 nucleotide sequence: TGTGCCAGTAGTATTGTCGGGAACAATGAGCAGTTCTTC. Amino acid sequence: CASSIVGNNEQFF. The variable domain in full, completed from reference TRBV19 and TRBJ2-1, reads DGGITQSPKYLFRKEGQNVTLSCEQNLNHDAMYWYRQDPGQGLRLIYYSQIVNDFQKGDIAEGYSVSREKKESFPLTVTSAQKNPTAFYLCASSIVGNNEQFFGPGTRLTVL.

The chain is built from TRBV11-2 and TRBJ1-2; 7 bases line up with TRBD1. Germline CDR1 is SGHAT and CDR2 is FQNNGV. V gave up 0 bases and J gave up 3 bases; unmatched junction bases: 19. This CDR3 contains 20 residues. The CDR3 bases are TGTGCCAGCAGCTTAGAGGTTCTGACATCCACAGGGGTGCGAGACTATGGCTACACCTTC. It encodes CASSLEVLTSTGVRDYGYTF.

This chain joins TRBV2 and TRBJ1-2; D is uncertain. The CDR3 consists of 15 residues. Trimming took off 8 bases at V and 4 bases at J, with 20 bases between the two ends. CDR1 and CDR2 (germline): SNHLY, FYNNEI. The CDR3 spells CASLYEEDLVYGYTF. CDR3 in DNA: TGTGCCAGCCTCTATGAGGAGGACCTAGTCTATGGCTACACCTTC.

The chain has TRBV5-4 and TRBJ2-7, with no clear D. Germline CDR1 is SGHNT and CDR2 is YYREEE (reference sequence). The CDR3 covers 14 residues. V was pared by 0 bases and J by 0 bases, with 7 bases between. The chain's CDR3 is CASSLDGYSYEQYF. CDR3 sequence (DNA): TGTGCCAGCAGCTTGGATGGTTACTCCTACGAGCAGTACTTC.

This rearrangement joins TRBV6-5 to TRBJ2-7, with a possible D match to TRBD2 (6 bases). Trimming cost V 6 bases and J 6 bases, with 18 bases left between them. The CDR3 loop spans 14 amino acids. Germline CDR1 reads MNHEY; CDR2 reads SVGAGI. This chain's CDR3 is CASSTTRLGSEQYF. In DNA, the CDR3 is TGTGCCAGCAGCACGACTAGGCTGGGCTCCGAGCAGTACTTC.

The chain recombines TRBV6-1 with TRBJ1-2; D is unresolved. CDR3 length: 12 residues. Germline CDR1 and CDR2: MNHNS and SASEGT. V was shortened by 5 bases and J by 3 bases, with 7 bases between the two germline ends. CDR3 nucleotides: TGTGCCAGCAGTCAAGGTTACTATGGCTACACCTTC. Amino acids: CASSQGYYGYTF.

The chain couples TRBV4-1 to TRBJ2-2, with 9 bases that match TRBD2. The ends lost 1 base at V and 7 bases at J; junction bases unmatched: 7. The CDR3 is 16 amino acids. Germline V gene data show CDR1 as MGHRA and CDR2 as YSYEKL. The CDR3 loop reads CASSQGIAGVDGELFF. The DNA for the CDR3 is TGCGCCAGCAGCCAAGGTATAGCGGGAGTTGACGGGGAGCTGTTTTTT.

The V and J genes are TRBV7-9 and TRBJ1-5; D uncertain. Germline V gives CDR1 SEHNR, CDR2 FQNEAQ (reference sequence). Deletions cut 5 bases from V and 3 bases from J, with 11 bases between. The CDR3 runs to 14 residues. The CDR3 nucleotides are TGTGCCAGCAGCCCCCAAGGGCACAATCAGCCCCAGCATTTT. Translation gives CASSPQGHNQPQHF.

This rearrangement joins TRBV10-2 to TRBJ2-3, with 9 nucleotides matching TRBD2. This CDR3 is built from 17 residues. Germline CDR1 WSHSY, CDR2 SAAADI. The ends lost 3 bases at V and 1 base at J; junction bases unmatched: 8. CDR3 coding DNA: TGCGCCAGCAGTGAAACTAGCGGGCCTGAGGGCACAGATACGCAGTATTTT. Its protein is CASSETSGPEGTDTQYF.

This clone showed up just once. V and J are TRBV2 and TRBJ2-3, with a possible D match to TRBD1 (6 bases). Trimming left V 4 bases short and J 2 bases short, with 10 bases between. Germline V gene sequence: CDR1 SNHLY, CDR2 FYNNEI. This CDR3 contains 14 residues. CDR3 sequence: CASSVRDNTDTQYF. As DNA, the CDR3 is TGTGCCAGCAGTGTAAGGGACAACACAGATACGCAGTATTTT. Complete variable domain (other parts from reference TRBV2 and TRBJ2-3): EPEVTQTPSHQVTQMGQEVILRCVPISNHLYFYWYRQILGQKVEFLVSFYNNEISEKSEIFDDQFSVERPDGSNFTLKIRSTKLEDSAMYFCASSVRDNTDTQYFGPGTRLTVL.

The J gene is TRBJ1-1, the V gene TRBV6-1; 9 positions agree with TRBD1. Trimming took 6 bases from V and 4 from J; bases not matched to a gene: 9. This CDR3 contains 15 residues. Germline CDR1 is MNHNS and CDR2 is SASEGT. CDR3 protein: CASRDWGQGVTEAFF. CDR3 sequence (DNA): TGTGCCAGCAGGGACTGGGGACAGGGCGTCACTGAAGCTTTCTTT.

CDR3 sequence (DNA): TGCGCCAGCAGGCCTCGGGTAGCGGGAGGATGGGAGCAGTACTTC. Its translation is CASRPRVAGGWEQYF. The gene calls are TRBV10-1 and TRBJ2-7; TRBD2 aligns across 10 bases. Germline values: CDR1 WNHNN, CDR2 SYGVQD (reference sequence). V was pared by 6 bases and J by 7 bases, with 12 bases of the junction left unmatched. The CDR3 contains 15 residues.

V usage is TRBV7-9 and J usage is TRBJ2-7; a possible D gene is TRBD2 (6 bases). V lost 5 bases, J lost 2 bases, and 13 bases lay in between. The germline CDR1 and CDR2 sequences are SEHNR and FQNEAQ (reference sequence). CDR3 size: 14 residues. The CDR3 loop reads CASSDRDSTYEQYF. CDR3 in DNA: TGTGCCAGCAGCGACCGGGACTCAACCTACGAGCAGTACTTC.